This T cell receptor beta chain was recorded in a study of T cells in Graves' hyperthyroidism and ophthalmopathy. The study, taken as a whole, reports: Peripheral blood also featured most of the thyroid clonotypes expanded above 0.001.

RNA transcripts provided the source from which TCR beta CDR3 regions were amplified. HTBI primers were used for first-round RT-PCR of the TCR CDR3. TCRdb re-called the multiplex PCR reads through MiXCR, storing one row per CDR3 protein. This sample carries around 570,000 distinct CDR3 sequences, about 20% of them seen once, and the ten largest clones take approximately 48%. This clonotype was seen more than once but under ten times. The antigen is unknown. PBMCs stemmed from under 11 ml fresh peripheral blood. This receptor was taken from a man between 40 and 49 years old with Graves' ophthalmopathy. Material: blood.

The CDR3 DNA sequence: TGCGCCAGCAGCTTCCGGACTAGCGGGAGCGAGCAGTACTTC. Its translation is CASSFRTSGSEQYF. The rearrangement joins TRBV5-1 to TRBJ2-7; TRBD2 aligns across 13 bases. The CDR3 length is 14 residues. The germline V gene has CDR1 SGHRS and CDR2 YFSETQ. J lost 6 bases, V lost 2 bases, and 2 bases had no gene match.